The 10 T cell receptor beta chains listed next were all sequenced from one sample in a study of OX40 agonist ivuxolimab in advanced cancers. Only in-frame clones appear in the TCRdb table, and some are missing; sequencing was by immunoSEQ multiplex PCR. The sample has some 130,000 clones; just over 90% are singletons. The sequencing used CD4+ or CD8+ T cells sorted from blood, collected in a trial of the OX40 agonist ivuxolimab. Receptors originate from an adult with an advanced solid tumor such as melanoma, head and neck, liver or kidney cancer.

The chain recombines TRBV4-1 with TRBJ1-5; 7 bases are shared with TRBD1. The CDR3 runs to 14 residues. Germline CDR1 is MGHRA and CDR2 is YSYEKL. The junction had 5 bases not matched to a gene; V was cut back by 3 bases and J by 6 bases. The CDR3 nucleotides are TGCGCCAGCAGCCAGGCAGGGGGGACTCAGCCCCAGCATTTT. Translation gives CASSQAGGTQPQHF.

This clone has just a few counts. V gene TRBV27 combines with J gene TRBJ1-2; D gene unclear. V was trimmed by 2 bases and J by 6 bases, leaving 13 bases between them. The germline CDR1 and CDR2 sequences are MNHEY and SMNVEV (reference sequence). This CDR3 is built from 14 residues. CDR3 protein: CASSLNTGGHGYTF. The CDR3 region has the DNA TGTGCCAGCAGTTTAAACACGGGCGGACATGGCTACACCTTC.

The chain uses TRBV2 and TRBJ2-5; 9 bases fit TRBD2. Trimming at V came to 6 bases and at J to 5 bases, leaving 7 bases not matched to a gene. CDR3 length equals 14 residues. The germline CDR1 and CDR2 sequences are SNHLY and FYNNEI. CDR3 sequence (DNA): TGTGCCAGCAGCGCGGGAGGGACGGGGGAGACCCAGTACTTC. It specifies CASSAGGTGETQYF.

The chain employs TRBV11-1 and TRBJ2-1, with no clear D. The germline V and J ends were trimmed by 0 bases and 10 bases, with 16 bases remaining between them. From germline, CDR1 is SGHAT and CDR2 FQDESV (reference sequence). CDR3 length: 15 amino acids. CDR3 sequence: CASSLAVPLRREQFF. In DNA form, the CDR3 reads TGTGCCAGCAGCTTAGCGGTCCCCCTTCGGAGAGAGCAGTTCTTC.

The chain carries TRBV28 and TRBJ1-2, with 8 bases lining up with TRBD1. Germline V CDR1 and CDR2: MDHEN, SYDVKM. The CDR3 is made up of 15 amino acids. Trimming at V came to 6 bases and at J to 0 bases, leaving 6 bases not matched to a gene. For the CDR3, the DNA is TGTGCCAGCAGCCCAGGGGGCACGGCTAACTATGGCTACACCTTC. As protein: CASSPGGTANYGYTF.

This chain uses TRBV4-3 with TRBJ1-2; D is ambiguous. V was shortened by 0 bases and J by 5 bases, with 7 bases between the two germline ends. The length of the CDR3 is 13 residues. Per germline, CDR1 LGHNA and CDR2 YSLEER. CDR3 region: CASSQDRGYGYTF. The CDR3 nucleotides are TGCGCCAGCAGCCAAGATCGGGGATATGGCTACACCTTC.

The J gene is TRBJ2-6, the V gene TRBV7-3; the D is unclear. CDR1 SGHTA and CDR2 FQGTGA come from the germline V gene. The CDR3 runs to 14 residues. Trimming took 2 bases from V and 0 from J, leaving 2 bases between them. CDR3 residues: CASSLYSGANVLTF. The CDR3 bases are TGTGCCAGCAGCTTATACTCTGGGGCCAACGTCCTGACTTTC.

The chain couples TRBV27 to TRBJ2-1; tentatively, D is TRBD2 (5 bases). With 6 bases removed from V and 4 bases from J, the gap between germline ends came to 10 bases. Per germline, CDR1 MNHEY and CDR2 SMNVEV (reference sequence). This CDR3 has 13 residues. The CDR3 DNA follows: TGTGCCAGCAGGTCCCGAGGGTACAATGAGCAGTTCTTC. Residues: CASRSRGYNEQFF.

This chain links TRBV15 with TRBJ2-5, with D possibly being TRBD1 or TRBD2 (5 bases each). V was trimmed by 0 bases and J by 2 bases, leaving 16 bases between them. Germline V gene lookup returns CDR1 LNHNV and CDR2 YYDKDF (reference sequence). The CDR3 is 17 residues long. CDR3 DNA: TGTGCCACCAGCAGAGATCGGGGCTTCGGTTGGCAAGAGACCCAGTACTTC. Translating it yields CATSRDRGFGWQETQYF.

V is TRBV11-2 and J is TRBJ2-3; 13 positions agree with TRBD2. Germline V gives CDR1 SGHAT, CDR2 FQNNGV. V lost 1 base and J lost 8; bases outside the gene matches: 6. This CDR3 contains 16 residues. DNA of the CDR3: TGTGCCAGCAGCTTAGCACTAGCGGGAGGGGCGGTTACGCAGTATTTT. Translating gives CASSLALAGGAVTQYF.